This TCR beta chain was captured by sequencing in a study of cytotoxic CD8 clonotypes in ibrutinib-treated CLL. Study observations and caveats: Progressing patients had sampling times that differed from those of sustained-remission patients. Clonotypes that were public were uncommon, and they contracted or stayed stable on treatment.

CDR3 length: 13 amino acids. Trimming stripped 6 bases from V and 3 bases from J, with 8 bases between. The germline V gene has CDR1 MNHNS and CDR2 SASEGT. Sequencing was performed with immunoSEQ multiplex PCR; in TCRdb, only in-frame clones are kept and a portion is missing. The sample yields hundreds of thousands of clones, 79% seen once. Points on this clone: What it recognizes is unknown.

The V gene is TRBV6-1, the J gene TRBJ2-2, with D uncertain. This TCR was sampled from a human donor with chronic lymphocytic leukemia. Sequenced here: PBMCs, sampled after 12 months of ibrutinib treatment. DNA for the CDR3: TGTGCCAGCAGAGCTCAGGACACCGGGGAGCTGTTTTTT. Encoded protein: CASRAQDTGELFF.